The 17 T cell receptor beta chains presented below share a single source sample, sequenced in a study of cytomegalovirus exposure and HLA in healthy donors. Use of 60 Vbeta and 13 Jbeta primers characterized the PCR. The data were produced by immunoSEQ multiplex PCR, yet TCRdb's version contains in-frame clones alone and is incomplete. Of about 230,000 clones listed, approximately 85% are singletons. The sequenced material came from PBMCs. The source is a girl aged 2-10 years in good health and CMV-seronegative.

Here the CDR3 reads CATSGQARRGTEAFF. DNA for the CDR3: TGTGCCACCTCGGGACAGGCGCGAAGGGGCACTGAAGCTTTCTTT. The J gene is TRBJ1-1, the V gene TRBV19, with 8 bases fitting TRBD1. This CDR3 is 15 amino acids long. With 10 bases clipped from V and 4 bases from J, the junction kept 14 bases outside the gene matches. Germline V lookup: CDR1 LNHDA, CDR2 SQIVND (reference sequence).

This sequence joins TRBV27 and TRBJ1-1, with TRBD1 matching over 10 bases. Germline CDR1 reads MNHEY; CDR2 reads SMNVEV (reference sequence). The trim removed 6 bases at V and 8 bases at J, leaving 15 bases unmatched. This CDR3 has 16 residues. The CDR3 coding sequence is TGTGCCAGCAGCCACCCGAGCCTGGGACAGGGGAGGGAAGCTTTCTTT. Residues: CASSHPSLGQGREAFF.

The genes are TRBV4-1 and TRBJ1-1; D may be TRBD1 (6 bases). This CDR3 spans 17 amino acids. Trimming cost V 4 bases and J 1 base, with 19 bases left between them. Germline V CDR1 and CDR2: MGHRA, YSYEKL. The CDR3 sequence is CASSRTDRRGENTEAFF. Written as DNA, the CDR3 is TGCGCCAGCAGCCGTACCGACAGGAGAGGGGAGAACACTGAAGCTTTCTTT.

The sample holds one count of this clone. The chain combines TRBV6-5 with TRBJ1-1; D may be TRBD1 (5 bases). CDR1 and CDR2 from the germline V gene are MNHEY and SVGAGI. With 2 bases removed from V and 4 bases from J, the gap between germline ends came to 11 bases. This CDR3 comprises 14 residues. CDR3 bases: TGTGCCAGCAGTTACGGGCAGGGCCGCACTGAAGCTTTCTTT. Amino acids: CASSYGQGRTEAFF.

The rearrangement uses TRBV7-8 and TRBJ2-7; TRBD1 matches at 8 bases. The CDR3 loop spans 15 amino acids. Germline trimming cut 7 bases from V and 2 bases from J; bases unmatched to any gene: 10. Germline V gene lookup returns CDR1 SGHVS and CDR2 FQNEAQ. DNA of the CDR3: TGTGCCAGCATCCCGGGACAGGCATTCCCCTACGAGCAGTACTTC. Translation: CASIPGQAFPYEQYF.

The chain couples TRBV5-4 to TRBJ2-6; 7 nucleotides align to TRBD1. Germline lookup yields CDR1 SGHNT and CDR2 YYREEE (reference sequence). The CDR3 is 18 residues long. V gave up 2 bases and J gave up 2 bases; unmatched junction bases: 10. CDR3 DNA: TGTGCCAGCAGCTTTCGACAGGGAGCTCCAGCTGGGGCCAACGTCCTGACTTTC. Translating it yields CASSFRQGAPAGANVLTF. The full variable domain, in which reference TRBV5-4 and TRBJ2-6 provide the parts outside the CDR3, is ETGVTQSPTHLIKTRGQQVTLRCSSQSGHNTVSWYQQALGQGPQFIFQYYREEENGRGNFPPRFSGLQFPNYSSELNVNALELDDSALYLCASSFRQGAPAGANVLTFGAGSRLTVL.

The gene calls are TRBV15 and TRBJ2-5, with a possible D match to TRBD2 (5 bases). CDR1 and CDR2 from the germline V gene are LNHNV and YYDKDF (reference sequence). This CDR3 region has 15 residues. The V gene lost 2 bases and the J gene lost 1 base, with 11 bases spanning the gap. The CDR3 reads CATSRPQRTQETQYF. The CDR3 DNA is TGTGCCACCAGCAGACCCCAGCGGACCCAAGAGACCCAGTACTTC. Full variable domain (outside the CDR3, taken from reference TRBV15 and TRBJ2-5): DAMVIQNPRYQVTQFGKPVTLSCSQTLNHNVMYWYQQKSSQAPKLLFHYYDKDFNNEADTPDNFQSRRPNTSFCFLDIRSPGLGDTAMYLCATSRPQRTQETQYFGPGTRLLVL.

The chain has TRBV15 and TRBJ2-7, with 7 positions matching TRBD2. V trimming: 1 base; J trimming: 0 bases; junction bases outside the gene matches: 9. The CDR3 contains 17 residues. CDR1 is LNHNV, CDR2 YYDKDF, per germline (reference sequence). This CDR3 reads CATSRALGLADSYEQYF. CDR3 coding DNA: TGTGCCACCAGCAGAGCATTAGGGCTAGCGGACTCCTACGAGCAGTACTTC.

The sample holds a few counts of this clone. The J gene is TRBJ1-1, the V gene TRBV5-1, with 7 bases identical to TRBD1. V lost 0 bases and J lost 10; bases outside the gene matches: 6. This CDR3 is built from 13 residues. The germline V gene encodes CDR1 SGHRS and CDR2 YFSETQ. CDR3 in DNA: TGCGCCAGCAGCTTGGGGGACAGCGCGGGAGCTTTCTTT. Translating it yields CASSLGDSAGAFF.

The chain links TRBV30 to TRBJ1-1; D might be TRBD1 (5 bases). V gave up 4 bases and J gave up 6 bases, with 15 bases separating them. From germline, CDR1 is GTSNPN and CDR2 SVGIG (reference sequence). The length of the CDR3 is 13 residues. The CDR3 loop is CAWTRDFNSEAFF. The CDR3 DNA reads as TGTGCCTGGACCAGGGATTTCAACTCTGAAGCTTTCTTT.

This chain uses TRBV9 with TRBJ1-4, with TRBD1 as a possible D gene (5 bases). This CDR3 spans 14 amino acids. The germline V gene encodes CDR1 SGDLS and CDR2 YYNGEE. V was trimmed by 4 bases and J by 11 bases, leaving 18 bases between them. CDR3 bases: TGTGCCAGCAGCCCCTTTCAGGGCCGGGGGAAACTGTTTTTT. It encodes CASSPFQGRGKLFF.

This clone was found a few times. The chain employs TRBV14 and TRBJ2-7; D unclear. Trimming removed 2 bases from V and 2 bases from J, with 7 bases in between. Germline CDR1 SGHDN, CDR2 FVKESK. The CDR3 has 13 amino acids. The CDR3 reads CASSQIETYEQYF. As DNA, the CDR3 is TGTGCCAGCAGCCAAATAGAAACCTACGAGCAGTACTTC. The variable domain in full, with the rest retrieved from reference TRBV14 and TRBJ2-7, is EAGVTQFPSHSVIEKGQTVTLRCDPISGHDNLYWYRRVMGKEIKFLLHFVKESKQDESGMPNNRFLAERTGGTYSTLKVQPAELEDSGVYFCASSQIETYEQYFGPGTRLTVT.

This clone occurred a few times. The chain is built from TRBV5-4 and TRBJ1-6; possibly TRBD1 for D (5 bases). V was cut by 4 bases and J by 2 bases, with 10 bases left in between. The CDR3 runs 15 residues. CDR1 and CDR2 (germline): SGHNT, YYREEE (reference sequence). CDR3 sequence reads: CASSLRDAYNSPLHF. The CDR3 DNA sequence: TGTGCCAGCAGCCTCAGGGATGCCTATAATTCACCCCTCCACTTT.

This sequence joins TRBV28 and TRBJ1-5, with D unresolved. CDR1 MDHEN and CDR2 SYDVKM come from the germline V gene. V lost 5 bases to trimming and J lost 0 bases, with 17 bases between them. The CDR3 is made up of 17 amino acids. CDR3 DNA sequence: TGTGCCAGCAGTGGCCCCGTGGTCGTGGTTAGCAATCAGCCCCAGCATTTT. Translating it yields CASSGPVVVVSNQPQHF.

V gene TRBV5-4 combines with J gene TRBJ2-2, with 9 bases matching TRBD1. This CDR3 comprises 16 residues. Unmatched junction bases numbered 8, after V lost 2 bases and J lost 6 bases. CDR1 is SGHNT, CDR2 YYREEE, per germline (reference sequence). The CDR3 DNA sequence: TGTGCCAGCAGCTTAGGAGGACAGGGGAAGGCCGGGGAGCTGTTTTTT. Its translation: CASSLGGQGKAGELFF.

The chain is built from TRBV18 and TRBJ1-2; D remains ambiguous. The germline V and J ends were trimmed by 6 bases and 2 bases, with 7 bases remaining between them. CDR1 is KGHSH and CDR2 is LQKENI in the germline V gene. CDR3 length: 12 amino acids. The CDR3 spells CASSGVNYGYTF. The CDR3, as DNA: TGTGCCAGCTCTGGAGTAAACTATGGCTACACCTTC.

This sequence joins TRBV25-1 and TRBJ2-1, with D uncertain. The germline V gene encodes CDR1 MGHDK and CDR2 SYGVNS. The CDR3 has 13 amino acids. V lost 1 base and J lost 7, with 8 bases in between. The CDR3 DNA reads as TGTGCCAGCAGTGAATCCCCCCCAAATGAGCAGTTCTTC. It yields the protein CASSESPPNEQFF.